These 21 T cell receptor beta chains came from one sample sequenced in a study. TCRdb reprocessed the RT-PCR reads with MiXCR, giving one entry per CDR3 protein. Here the sample spans around 700,000 distinct CDR3 sequences, over 12% being singletons. Sequencing was performed on memory CD4+ T cells from blood. The receptors shown here come from a female donor in good health, serving as a healthy control.

This clonotype was found many times. V gene TRBV12-3 or TRBV12-4 combines with J gene TRBJ1-1; TRBD1 matches at 7 bases. Trimming took 5 bases from V and 3 from J; bases not matched to a gene: 12. CDR3 length: 16 residues. This CDR3 is CASSPRLRGGYTEAFF. As DNA, the CDR3 is TGTGCCAGCAGTCCACGACTCAGGGGGGGATACACTGAAGCTTTCTTT.

This chain's CDR3 is CATSGGAGRDEQFF. CDR3 nucleotide sequence: TGTGCCACCAGCGGGGGGGCCGGACGGGATGAGCAGTTCTTC. This rearrangement joins TRBV15 to TRBJ2-1, with D perhaps matching TRBD2 (7 bases). This CDR3 region has 14 residues. The germline CDR1 and CDR2 sequences are LNHNV and YYDKDF (reference sequence). V was clipped by 5 bases and J by 8 bases, with 16 bases between them.

This clonotype has at least ten counts. Relative to the germline gene, one junction end is altered; a read error may explain this. The chain uses TRBV12-3 or TRBV12-4 and TRBJ2-7, with 7 bases aligning to TRBD1. This CDR3 has 15 residues. This CDR3 reads CASSPQQGMVYEQCF. In DNA, the CDR3 is TGTGCCAGCAGTCCTCAACAGGGGATGGTCTACGAGCAGTGCTTC.

The chain couples TRBV27 to TRBJ2-2; 10 bases agree with TRBD1. Germline CDR1 MNHEY, CDR2 SMNVEV (reference sequence). The CDR3 runs 15 residues. With 5 bases clipped from V and 7 bases from J, the junction kept 7 bases outside the gene matches. CDR3 protein: CASSPWGQGNGELFF. In DNA form, the CDR3 reads TGTGCCAGCAGTCCGTGGGGACAGGGGAACGGGGAGCTGTTTTTT.

This clonotype was detected a few times. This chain uses TRBV7-2 with TRBJ1-1; weak D call: TRBD1 (6 bases). V was clipped by 2 bases and J by 6 bases, with 10 bases between them. The CDR3 spans 13 residues. In germline, CDR1 is SGHTA, CDR2 FQGNSA. CDR3 loop: CASSLQGLAEAFF. The CDR3 DNA follows: TGTGCCAGCAGCTTACAGGGGCTAGCTGAAGCTTTCTTT.

V and J are TRBV2 and TRBJ2-7; D call uncertain. CDR3 length: 15 amino acids. Trimming left V 1 base short and J 4 bases short, with 14 bases between. Germline CDR1 and CDR2: SNHLY and FYNNEI. The CDR3 protein is CASSEGSPGRYEQYF. The CDR3 coding sequence is TGTGCCAGCAGTGAAGGTTCACCTGGGCGATACGAGCAGTACTTC.

This clonotype has at least ten counts. The V call is TRBV29-1, the J call TRBJ2-1; 8 bases match TRBD2. The ends lost 1 base at V and 4 bases at J; junction bases unmatched: 9. The CDR3 is 16 residues long. CDR1 and CDR2 from the germline V gene are SQVTM and ANQGSEA. CDR3 amino acids: CSVEGSASGSYNEQFF. The DNA of the CDR3 is TGCAGCGTTGAAGGTTCGGCTAGCGGGTCGTACAATGAGCAGTTCTTC.

The sample holds a few counts of this clonotype. V gene TRBV12-3 or TRBV12-4 combines with J gene TRBJ2-5; D may match TRBD1 or TRBD2 (5 bases each). V was trimmed by 7 bases and J by 1 base, leaving 16 bases between them. The CDR3 totals 15 residues. The DNA for the CDR3 is TGTGCCAGCACCCTCTTTGGGGGAACCCAAGAGACCCAGTACTTC. This encodes CASTLFGGTQETQYF.

The V gene is TRBV24-1, the J gene TRBJ2-1; D is uncertain. The V end was cut by 1 base, the J end by 5 bases, with 11 bases between. The CDR3 totals 15 residues. Germline CDR1 is KGHDR and CDR2 is SFDVKD. CDR3: CATSDFKGLDNEQFF. As DNA, the CDR3 is TGTGCCACCAGTGATTTTAAAGGGTTGGACAATGAGCAGTTCTTC.

This chain links TRBV24-1 with TRBJ2-3; D might be TRBD2 (5 bases). This CDR3 is built from 14 residues. In germline, CDR1 is KGHDR, CDR2 SFDVKD. Deletions cut 12 bases from V and 2 bases from J, with 17 bases between. The CDR3 DNA follows: TGTGCCGTTGGGGAGTCCGGGAACACAGATACGCAGTATTTT. The encoded protein is CAVGESGNTDTQYF.

A few counts support this clonotype. The chain is built from TRBV7-9 and TRBJ2-5; 12 bases map to TRBD2. Per the germline V gene, CDR1 is SEHNR and CDR2 is FQNEAQ (reference sequence). With 4 bases clipped from V and 4 bases from J, the junction kept 13 bases outside the gene matches. CDR3 length equals 18 residues. The CDR3 spells CASSSATSGSFGGETQYF. Written as DNA, the CDR3 is TGTGCCAGCAGCTCCGCGACTAGCGGGAGTTTCGGGGGAGAGACCCAGTACTTC.

The chain employs TRBV6-5 and TRBJ1-1, with D unclear. V lost 0 bases to trimming and J lost 3 bases, with 11 bases between them. The CDR3 runs 15 residues. CDR1 is MNHEY, CDR2 SVGAGI, per germline. The CDR3 here is CASSYSALVDTEAFF. The CDR3, as DNA: TGTGCCAGCAGTTACTCAGCCTTGGTGGACACTGAAGCTTTCTTT.

This clonotype was counted between two and nine times. V usage is TRBV20-1 and J usage is TRBJ1-6; the D gene is possibly TRBD1 (6 bases). CDR1 is DFQATT, CDR2 SNEGSKA, per germline (reference sequence). The CDR3 loop spans 14 amino acids. V shed 1 base and J shed 5 bases, with 9 bases lying between them. The CDR3 bases are TGCAGTGCTAGAGTTACAGGGAATAATTCACCCCTCCACTTT. Its protein product is CSARVTGNNSPLHF.

This sequence joins TRBV28 and TRBJ1-4; D gene unclear. The CDR3 runs 15 residues. The V gene lost 6 bases and the J gene lost 4 bases, with 15 bases spanning the gap. Per the germline V gene, CDR1 is MDHEN and CDR2 is SYDVKM. The CDR3 nucleotides are TGTGCCAGCAGCGACGAGTGGAGTGTTAATGAAAAACTGTTTTTT. Translated: CASSDEWSVNEKLFF.

The rearrangement uses TRBV7-6 and TRBJ2-3, with a weak D call TRBD2 (5 bases). There are 15 residues in the CDR3. The germline V gene has CDR1 SGHVS and CDR2 FNYEAQ. Trimming removed 5 bases at V and 1 base at J, with 13 bases between. The CDR3 region is CASSPSAAGTDTQYF. The CDR3 nucleotides read TGTGCCAGCAGCCCGTCAGCGGCGGGCACAGATACGCAGTATTTT. Based on the CDR3 plus reference TRBV7-6 and TRBJ2-3, the full variable domain is GAGVSQSPRYKVTKRGQDVALRCDPISGHVSLYWYRQALGQGPEFLTYFNYEAQQDKSGLPNDRFSAERPEGSISTLTIQRTEQRDSAMYRCASSPSAAGTDTQYFGPGTRLTVL.

This clonotype has just a few counts. CDR3 sequence: CASSGVGMEPQHF. DNA of the CDR3: TGTGCCAGCAGTGGCGTGGGGATGGAGCCCCAGCATTTT. The rearrangement links TRBV6-1 to TRBJ1-5; unclear D gene. Trimming stripped 4 bases from V and 8 bases from J, with 12 bases between. The germline V gene encodes CDR1 MNHNS and CDR2 SASEGT. The CDR3 sequence is 13 residues long.

This clonotype was observed a handful of times. V is TRBV10-2 and J is TRBJ1-1; TRBD1 agrees at 10 bases. Losses at the gene ends were 2 bases for V and 4 bases for J; bases not matched to a gene: 10. Germline CDR1 is WSHSY and CDR2 is SAAADI. The CDR3 length is 17 residues. Here the CDR3 DNA reads TGCGCCAGCAGTGAGCCGACAGGGGGCGGGGTGGGCACTGAAGCTTTCTTT. Translated: CASSEPTGGGVGTEAFF.

This CDR3 is CASSVQGAGHYEQFF. In DNA, the CDR3 is TGTGCCAGCAGCGTACAGGGGGCGGGTCATTATGAGCAGTTCTTC. The rearrangement joins TRBV9 to TRBJ2-1; 8 bases are a match to TRBD1. Trimming at V came to 1 base and at J to 8 bases, leaving 8 bases not matched to a gene. Germline V lookup: CDR1 SGDLS, CDR2 YYNGEE. CDR3 length: 15 amino acids.

This clonotype has only a few counts. The chain combines TRBV7-9 with TRBJ2-1; no reliable D call. The ends were cut back, 1 base at V and 0 bases at J, with 10 bases in the middle. CDR3 length: 16 residues. Germline values: CDR1 SEHNR, CDR2 FQNEAQ (reference sequence). CDR3 DNA sequence: TGTGCCAGCAGCTTAGTCGGCGGCTACTCCTACAATGAGCAGTTCTTC. It encodes CASSLVGGYSYNEQFF. Using reference TRBV7-9 and TRBJ2-1 for the parts outside the CDR3, the full variable domain is DTGVSQNPRHKITKRGQNVTFRCDPISEHNRLYWYRQTLGQGPEFLTYFQNEAQLEKSRLLSDRFSAERPKGSFSTLEIQRTEQGDSAMYLCASSLVGGYSYNEQFFGPGTRLTVL.

This clonotype was found a few times. The chain uses TRBV27 and TRBJ2-1; TRBD2 is a possible D gene (5 bases). The CDR3 spans 15 residues. The V end lost 5 bases, the J end lost 0 bases, and 11 bases lay between the germline ends. Germline assignment: CDR1 MNHEY and CDR2 SMNVEV (reference sequence). The CDR3 sequence is CASSRTEVSYNEQFF. As DNA, the CDR3 is TGTGCCAGCAGTCGAACGGAGGTCTCCTACAATGAGCAGTTCTTC.

There are a few counts of this clonotype. The rearrangement uses TRBV3-1 and TRBJ2-4, with D maybe TRBD2 (6 bases). Germline V gives CDR1 LGHDT, CDR2 YNNKEL (reference sequence). The CDR3 contains 17 residues. The V and J ends lost 4 bases and 3 bases respectively, with 19 bases between them. Here the CDR3 DNA reads TGTGCCAGCAGCCTGACTTTCGCGGGGACGGGCAAAAACATTCAGTACTTC. Translation gives CASSLTFAGTGKNIQYF.